The clone carrying this T cell receptor beta chain has a handful of counts. What it binds is not known. With 6 bases clipped from V and 4 bases from J, the junction kept 23 bases outside the gene matches. Germline CDR1 and CDR2: DFQATT and SNEGSKA (reference sequence). The CDR3 runs 18 residues. The data stem from a study of blood T cells in healthy people across ages. Overall study findings and caveats: When one million T cells were used, diversity estimates were thought to be underestimates.

The authors ran a second PCR of roughly 6 to 12 cycles using a sample-barcoded 5' primer and a J-beta primer mix. TCRdb re-called the 5' RACE reads with MiXCR, one entry per CDR3 protein. This sample has under 2 million distinct CDR3 sequences, with roughly a third found just once. The sample consisted of blood. This TCR came from a woman younger than 45 in good health. This chain joins TRBV20-1 and TRBJ1-2; the match to TRBD1 covers 7 bases. For the CDR3, the DNA is TGCAGTGCCCAGGGGGAAGGGCAAGGCGGCAGGGAATCCTATGGCTACACCTTC. Amino acids: CSAQGEGQGGRESYGYTF.